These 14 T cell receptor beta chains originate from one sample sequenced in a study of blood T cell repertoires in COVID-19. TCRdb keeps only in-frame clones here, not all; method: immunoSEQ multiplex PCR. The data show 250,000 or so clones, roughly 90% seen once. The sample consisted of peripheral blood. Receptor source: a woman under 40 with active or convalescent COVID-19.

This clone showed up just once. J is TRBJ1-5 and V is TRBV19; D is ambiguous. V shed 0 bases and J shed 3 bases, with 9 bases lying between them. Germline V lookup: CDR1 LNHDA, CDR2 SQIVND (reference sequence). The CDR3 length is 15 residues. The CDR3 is CASSIDQVYNQPQHF. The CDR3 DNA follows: TGTGCCAGTAGTATAGACCAGGTATACAATCAGCCCCAGCATTTT.

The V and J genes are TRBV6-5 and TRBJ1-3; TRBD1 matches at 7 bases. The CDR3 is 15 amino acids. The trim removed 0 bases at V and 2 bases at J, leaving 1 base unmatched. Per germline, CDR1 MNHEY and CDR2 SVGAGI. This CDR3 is CASSYSQGTGNTIYF. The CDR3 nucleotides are TGTGCCAGCAGTTACTCACAGGGGACTGGAAACACCATATATTTT.

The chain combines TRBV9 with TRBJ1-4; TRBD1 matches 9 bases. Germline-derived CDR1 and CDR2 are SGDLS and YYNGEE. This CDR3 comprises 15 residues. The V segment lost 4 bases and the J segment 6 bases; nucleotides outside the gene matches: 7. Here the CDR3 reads CASSPPGQGHEKLFF. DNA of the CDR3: TGTGCCAGCAGCCCCCCGGGACAGGGTCATGAAAAACTGTTTTTT.

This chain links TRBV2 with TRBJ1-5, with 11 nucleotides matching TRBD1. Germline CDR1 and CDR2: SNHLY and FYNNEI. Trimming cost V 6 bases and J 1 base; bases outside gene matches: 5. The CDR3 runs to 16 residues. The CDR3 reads CASRGGTGGSNQPQHF. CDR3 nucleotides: TGTGCCAGCAGAGGCGGGACAGGGGGAAGCAATCAGCCCCAGCATTTT.

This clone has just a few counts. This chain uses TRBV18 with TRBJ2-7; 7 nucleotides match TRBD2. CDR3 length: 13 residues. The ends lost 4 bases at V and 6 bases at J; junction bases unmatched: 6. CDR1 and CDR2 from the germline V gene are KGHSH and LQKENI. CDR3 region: CASSQSERGEQYF. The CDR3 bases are TGTGCCAGCTCACAATCCGAGCGGGGCGAGCAGTACTTC.

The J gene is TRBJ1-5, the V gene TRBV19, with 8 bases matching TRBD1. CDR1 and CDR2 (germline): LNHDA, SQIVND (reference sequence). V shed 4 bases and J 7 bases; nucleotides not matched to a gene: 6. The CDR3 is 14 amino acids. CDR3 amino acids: CASSTDRGRQPQHF. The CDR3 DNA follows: TGTGCCAGTAGTACCGACAGGGGTAGACAGCCCCAGCATTTT.

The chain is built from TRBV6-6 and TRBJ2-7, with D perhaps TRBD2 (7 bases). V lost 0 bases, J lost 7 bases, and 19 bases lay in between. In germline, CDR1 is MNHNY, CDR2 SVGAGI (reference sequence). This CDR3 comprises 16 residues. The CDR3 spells CASSYSRGRGGGEQYF. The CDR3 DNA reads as TGTGCCAGCAGTTACTCGAGGGGGAGAGGGGGAGGGGAGCAGTACTTC.

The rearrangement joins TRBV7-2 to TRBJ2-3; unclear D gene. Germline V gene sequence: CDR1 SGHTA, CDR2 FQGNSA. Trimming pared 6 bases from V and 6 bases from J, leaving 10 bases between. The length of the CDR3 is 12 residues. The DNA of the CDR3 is TGTGCCAGCAGTCCGGTCACCGATACGCAGTATTTT. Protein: CASSPVTDTQYF. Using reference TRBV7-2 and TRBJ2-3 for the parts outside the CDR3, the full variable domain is GAGVSQSPSNKVTEKGKDVELRCDPISGHTALYWYRQSLGQGLEFLIYFQGNSAPDKSGLPSDRFSAERTGGSVSTLTIQRTQQEDSAVYLCASSPVTDTQYFGPGTRLTVL.

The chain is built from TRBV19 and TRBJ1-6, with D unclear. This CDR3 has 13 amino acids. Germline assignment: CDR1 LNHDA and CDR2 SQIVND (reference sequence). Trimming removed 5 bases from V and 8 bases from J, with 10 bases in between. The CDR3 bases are TGTGCCAGTAGTTTTAACGGGGATTCACCCCTCCACTTT. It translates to CASSFNGDSPLHF.

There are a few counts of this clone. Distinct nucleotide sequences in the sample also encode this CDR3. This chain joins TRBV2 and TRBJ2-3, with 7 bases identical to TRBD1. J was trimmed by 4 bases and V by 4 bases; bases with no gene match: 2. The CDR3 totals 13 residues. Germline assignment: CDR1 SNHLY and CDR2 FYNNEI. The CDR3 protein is CASSAGGADTQYF. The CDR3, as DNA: TGTGCCAGCAGTGCAGGGGGTGCAGATACGCAGTATTTT.

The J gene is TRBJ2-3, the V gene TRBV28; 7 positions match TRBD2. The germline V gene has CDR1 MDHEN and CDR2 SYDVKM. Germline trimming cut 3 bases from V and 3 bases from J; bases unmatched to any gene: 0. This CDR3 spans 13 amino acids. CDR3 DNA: TGTGCCAGCAGTTTGGGGGGGACAGATACGCAGTATTTT. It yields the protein CASSLGGTDTQYF.

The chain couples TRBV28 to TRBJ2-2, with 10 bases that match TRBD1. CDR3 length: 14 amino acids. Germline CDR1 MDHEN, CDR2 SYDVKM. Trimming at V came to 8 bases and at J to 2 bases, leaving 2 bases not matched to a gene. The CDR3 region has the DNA TGTGCCAGCGGGACAGGGGTTAACACCGGGGAGCTGTTTTTT. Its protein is CASGTGVNTGELFF.

CDR3 DNA: TGTGCCAGCTCACCATTGGGGACAGGGGCGAACCGCTATGGCTACACCTTC. It yields the protein CASSPLGTGANRYGYTF. The V and J genes are TRBV18 and TRBJ1-2, with 10 bases that match TRBD1. Germline values: CDR1 KGHSH, CDR2 LQKENI. Trimming cost V 2 bases and J 4 bases; bases outside gene matches: 10. The CDR3 extends over 17 amino acids.

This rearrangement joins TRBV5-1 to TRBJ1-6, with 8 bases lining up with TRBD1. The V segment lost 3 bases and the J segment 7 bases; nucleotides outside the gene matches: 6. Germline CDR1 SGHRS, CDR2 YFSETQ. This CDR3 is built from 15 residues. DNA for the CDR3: TGCGCCAGCAGCTCAGGGGGCGCGGGAAATTCACCCCTCCACTTT. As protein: CASSSGGAGNSPLHF.